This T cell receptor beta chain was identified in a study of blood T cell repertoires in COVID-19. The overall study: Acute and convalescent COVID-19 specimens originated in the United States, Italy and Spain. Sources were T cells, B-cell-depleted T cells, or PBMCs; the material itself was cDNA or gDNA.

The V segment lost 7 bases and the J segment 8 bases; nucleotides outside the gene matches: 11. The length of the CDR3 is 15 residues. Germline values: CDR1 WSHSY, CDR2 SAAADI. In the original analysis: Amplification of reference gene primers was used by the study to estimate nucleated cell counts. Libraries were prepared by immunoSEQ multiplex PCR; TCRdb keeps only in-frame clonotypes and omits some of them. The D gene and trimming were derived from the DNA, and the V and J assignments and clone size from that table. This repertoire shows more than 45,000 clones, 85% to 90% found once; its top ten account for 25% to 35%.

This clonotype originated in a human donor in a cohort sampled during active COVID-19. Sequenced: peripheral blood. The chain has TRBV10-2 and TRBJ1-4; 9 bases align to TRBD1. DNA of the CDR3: TGCGCCAGCATGGGACAGGGAACGGGGAAAGAAAAACTGTTTTTT. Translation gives CASMGQGTGKEKLFF.